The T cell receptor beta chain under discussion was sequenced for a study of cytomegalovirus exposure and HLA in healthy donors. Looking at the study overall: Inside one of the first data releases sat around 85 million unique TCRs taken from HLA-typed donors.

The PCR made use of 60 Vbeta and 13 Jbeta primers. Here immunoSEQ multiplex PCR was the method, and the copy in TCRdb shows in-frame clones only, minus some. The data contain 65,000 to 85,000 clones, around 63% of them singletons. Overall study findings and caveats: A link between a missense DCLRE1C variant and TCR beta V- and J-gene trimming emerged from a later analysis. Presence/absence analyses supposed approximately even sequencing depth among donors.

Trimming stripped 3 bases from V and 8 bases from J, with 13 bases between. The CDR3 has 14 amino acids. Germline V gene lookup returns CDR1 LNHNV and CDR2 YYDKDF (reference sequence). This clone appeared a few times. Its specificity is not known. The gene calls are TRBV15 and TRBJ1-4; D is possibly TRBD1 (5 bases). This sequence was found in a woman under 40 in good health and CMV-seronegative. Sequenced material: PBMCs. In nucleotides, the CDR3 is TGTGCCACCAGCAGGGGGGGGAGTAACGAAAAACTGTTTTTT. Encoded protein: CATSRGGSNEKLFF.